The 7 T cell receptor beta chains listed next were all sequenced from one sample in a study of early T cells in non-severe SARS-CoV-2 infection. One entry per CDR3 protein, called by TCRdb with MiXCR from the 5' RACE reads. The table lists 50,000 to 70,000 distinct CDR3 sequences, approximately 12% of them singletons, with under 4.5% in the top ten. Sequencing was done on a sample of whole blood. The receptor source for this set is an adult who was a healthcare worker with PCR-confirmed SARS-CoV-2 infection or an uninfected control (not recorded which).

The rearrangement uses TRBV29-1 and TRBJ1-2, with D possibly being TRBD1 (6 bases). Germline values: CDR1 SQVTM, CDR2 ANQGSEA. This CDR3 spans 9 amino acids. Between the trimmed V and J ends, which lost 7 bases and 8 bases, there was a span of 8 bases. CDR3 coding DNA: TGCAGCGGAGGGGGAGGCTACACCTTC. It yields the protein CSGGGGYTF.

Here the CDR3 reads CSYATGFMNTEAFF. As DNA, the CDR3 is TGCAGCTACGCCACCGGTTTCATGAACACTGAAGCTTTCTTT. J is TRBJ1-1 and V is TRBV29-1; D is uncertain. CDR1 SQVTM and CDR2 ANQGSEA come from the germline V gene. The CDR3 runs to 14 residues. Trimming shortened V by 8 bases and J by 0 bases, and 16 bases separated the two germline ends.

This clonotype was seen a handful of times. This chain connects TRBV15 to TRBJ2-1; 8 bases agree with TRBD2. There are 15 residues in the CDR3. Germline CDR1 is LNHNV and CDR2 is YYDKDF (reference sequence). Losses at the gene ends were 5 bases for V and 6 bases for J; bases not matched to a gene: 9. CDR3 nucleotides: TGTGCCACCAGCGCCGGGACTAGGAGGGTCAATGAGCAGTTCTTC. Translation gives CATSAGTRRVNEQFF.

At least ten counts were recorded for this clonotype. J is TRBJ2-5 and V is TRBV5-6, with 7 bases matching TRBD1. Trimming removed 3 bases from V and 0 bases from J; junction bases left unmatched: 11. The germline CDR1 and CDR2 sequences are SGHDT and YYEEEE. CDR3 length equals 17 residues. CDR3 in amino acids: CASSSGQVGTYQETQYF. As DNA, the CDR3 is TGTGCCAGCAGCTCTGGACAGGTCGGAACGTACCAAGAGACCCAGTACTTC.

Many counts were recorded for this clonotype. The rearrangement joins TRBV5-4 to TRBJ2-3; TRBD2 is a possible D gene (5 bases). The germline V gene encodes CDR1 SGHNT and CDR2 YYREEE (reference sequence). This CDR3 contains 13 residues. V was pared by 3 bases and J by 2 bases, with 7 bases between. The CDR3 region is CASSSDFTDTQYF. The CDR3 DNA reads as TGTGCCAGCAGCTCGGACTTCACAGATACGCAGTATTTT.

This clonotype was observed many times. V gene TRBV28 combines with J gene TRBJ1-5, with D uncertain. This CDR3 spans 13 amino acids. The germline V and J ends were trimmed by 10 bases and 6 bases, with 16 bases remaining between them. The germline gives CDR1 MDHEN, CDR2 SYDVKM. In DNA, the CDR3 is TGTGCCACTCGGACCCCGGGCAGTCAGCCCCAGCATTTT. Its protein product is CATRTPGSQPQHF.

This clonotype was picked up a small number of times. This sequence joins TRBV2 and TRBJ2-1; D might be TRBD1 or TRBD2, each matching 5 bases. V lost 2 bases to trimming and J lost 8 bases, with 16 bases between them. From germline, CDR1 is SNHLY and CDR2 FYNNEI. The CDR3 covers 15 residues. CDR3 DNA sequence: TGTGCCAGCAGTGAACAGCAAGGGGTGGGGGATGAGCAGTTCTTC. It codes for CASSEQQGVGDEQFF.